Shown below are 13 T cell receptor beta chains from a single sample sequenced in a study of blood T cell repertoires in COVID-19. Libraries were prepared by immunoSEQ multiplex PCR; TCRdb keeps only in-frame clonotypes and omits some of them. This table holds some 220,000 clones, 80% to 90% found once. Sequenced material: PBMCs or T cells enriched from blood (not recorded which). The receptor source for this set is a woman younger than 35 in a cohort exposed to, infected with or recovered from COVID-19 (not recorded which).

This clone was picked up a small number of times. The chain employs TRBV28 and TRBJ2-3; TRBD2 aligns across 10 bases. After removal of 5 bases from V and 2 bases from J, the junction contained 7 bases not matched to a gene. In germline, CDR1 is MDHEN, CDR2 SYDVKM. The CDR3 has 16 residues. This CDR3 is CASSAPGLADTDTQYF. The CDR3 region has the DNA TGTGCCAGCAGTGCCCCCGGACTAGCGGACACAGATACGCAGTATTTT.

The chain recombines TRBV4-2 with TRBJ1-2; maybe TRBD1 (6 bases). Per germline, CDR1 LGHNA and CDR2 YNFKEQ. Trimming shortened V by 3 bases and J by 8 bases, and 16 bases separated the two germline ends. The CDR3 spans 14 residues. CDR3 sequence: CASSHTNREGGYTF. DNA of the CDR3: TGTGCCAGCAGCCATACTAACAGGGAGGGAGGCTACACCTTC.

This chain links TRBV19 with TRBJ1-3, with D maybe TRBD1 (5 bases). Germline CDR1 LNHDA, CDR2 SQIVND (reference sequence). The CDR3 spans 16 residues. The CDR3 sequence: CSQAREIDLAGNTIYF. CDR3 DNA sequence: TGTTCACAGGCCAGAGAGATCGATTTGGCTGGAAACACCATATATTTT.

Concerning this clone: One end of the junction varies from germline; a read error may be responsible. The rearrangement links TRBV7-7 to TRBJ2-7; a weak D match, TRBD2 (6 bases). The germline CDR1 and CDR2 sequences are SSHAT and FNYEAQ (reference sequence). This CDR3 contains 13 residues. CDR3 residues: CASSPGAGYEQYF. Here the CDR3 DNA reads TGTGCTAGCAGTCCTGGGGCGGGGTACGAGCAGTACTTC. The variable domain in full, completed from reference TRBV7-7 and TRBJ2-7, reads GAGVSQSPRYKVTKRGQDVTLRCDPISSHATLYWYQQALGQGPEFLTYFNYEAQPDKSGLPSDRFSAERPEGSISTLTIQRTEQRDSAMYRCASSPGAGYEQYFGPGTRLTVT.

This chain joins TRBV7-2 and TRBJ1-2; D gene unclear. The CDR3 is 14 residues long. Germline V CDR1 and CDR2: SGHTA, FQGNSA. The V end was cut by 1 base, the J end by 5 bases, with 11 bases between. CDR3 in amino acids: CASSLDEGWYGYTF. The CDR3 DNA reads as TGTGCCAGCAGCTTAGATGAGGGATGGTATGGCTACACCTTC.

As DNA, the CDR3 is TGTGCCAGCACGGTCTTCGGGACACCGAACTACGAGCAGTACTTC. Protein: CASTVFGTPNYEQYF. This chain joins TRBV6-5 and TRBJ2-7, with TRBD1 as a possible D gene (6 bases). V lost 7 bases, J lost 3 bases, and 19 bases lay in between. The CDR3 is 15 amino acids. Germline V gives CDR1 MNHEY, CDR2 SVGAGI.

This rearrangement joins TRBV7-9 to TRBJ2-5; no definite D call. V dropped 5 bases and J dropped 5 bases, with 3 bases sitting between them. Germline V gene lookup returns CDR1 SEHNR and CDR2 FQNEAQ (reference sequence). The CDR3 extends over 10 amino acids. The CDR3 protein is CASSQETQYF. The CDR3 DNA reads as TGTGCCAGCAGCCAGGAGACCCAGTACTTC.

This chain connects TRBV2 to TRBJ2-1; 11 bases agree with TRBD2. This CDR3 contains 14 residues. Germline CDR1 reads SNHLY; CDR2 reads FYNNEI. V was clipped by 8 bases and J by 2 bases; unmatched bases: 2. The DNA for the CDR3 is TGTGCCAGCGTAGCGGGGGGGCCCTACAATGAGCAGTTCTTC. The encoded protein is CASVAGGPYNEQFF.

The rearrangement uses TRBV12-5 and TRBJ1-2; 7 bases line up with TRBD1. The junction had 4 bases not matched to a gene; V was cut back by 1 base and J by 8 bases. The CDR3 extends over 13 amino acids. The V gene's germline CDR1 is LGHNT and CDR2 FRNRAP. The CDR3: CASGLEGAEGYTF. In DNA, the CDR3 is TGTGCTAGTGGTTTGGAGGGGGCAGAAGGCTACACCTTC.

The rearrangement uses TRBV7-6 and TRBJ1-3, with D perhaps matching TRBD1 (5 bases). The CDR3 spans 17 residues. Per the germline V gene, CDR1 is SGHVS and CDR2 is FNYEAQ. V was clipped by 5 bases and J by 0 bases, with 17 bases between them. For the CDR3, the DNA is TGTGCCAGCAGCCTCGCCCTGGGACTCACCTCTGGAAACACCATATATTTT. This gives the protein CASSLALGLTSGNTIYF.

This sequence joins TRBV7-8 and TRBJ1-6; the D gene is possibly TRBD1 (6 bases). Germline V gives CDR1 SGHVS, CDR2 FQNEAQ. The V end lost 7 bases, the J end lost 5 bases, and 15 bases lay between the germline ends. This CDR3 contains 15 residues. CDR3 in amino acids: CASTLTGTNNSPLHF. The CDR3 coding sequence is TGTGCCAGCACTCTTACAGGGACCAATAATTCACCCCTCCACTTT.

This chain links TRBV19 with TRBJ1-1; 7 bases line up with TRBD1. From germline, CDR1 is LNHDA and CDR2 SQIVND (reference sequence). This CDR3 contains 16 residues. V trimming: 0 bases; J trimming: 0 bases; junction bases outside the gene matches: 4. CDR3 coding DNA: TGTGCCAGTAGTATAGACACAGGGGTCCTGAACACTGAAGCTTTCTTT. It yields the protein CASSIDTGVLNTEAFF.

As to this clone: The sample holds other DNA sequences that translate to the same CDR3. The chain recombines TRBV2 with TRBJ1-1; D unresolved. V was pared by 5 bases and J by 1 base, with 2 bases between. The CDR3 length is 11 residues. Per the germline V gene, CDR1 is SNHLY and CDR2 is FYNNEI. CDR3 sequence reads: CASSQNTEAFF. In DNA form, the CDR3 reads TGTGCCAGCAGTCAGAACACTGAAGCTTTCTTT.